Each of the 9 T cell receptor beta chains below was sequenced from the same sample in a study of T cell responses to AZD1222 COVID-19 vaccine. TCRdb keeps only in-frame clones here, not all; method: immunoSEQ multiplex PCR. The data show more than 100,000 clones, about 93% seen once. Sample: peripheral blood, taken 28 days after the second AZD1222 dose. These TCRs come from an adult who received the AZD1222 COVID-19 vaccine.

V is TRBV5-4 and J is TRBJ2-1, with a weak D call TRBD1 (7 bases). CDR1 and CDR2 from the germline V gene are SGHNT and YYREEE (reference sequence). The germline V and J ends were trimmed by 6 bases and 3 bases, with 13 bases remaining between them. The CDR3 runs to 14 residues. The CDR3 DNA sequence: TGTGCCAGCACCCGCAGGGGGGTCTACAATGAGCAGTTCTTC. Amino acid sequence: CASTRRGVYNEQFF.

V gene TRBV6-5 combines with J gene TRBJ2-1; a weak D match, TRBD2 (6 bases). The germline CDR1 and CDR2 sequences are MNHEY and SVGAGI. The CDR3 spans 14 residues. Trimming removed 7 bases at V and 6 bases at J, with 16 bases between. CDR3 nucleotides: TGTGCCAGCACTGCGGGACCCGGGGCCAATGAGCAGTTCTTC. Its protein product is CASTAGPGANEQFF.

V gene TRBV30 combines with J gene TRBJ1-1; D is uncertain. Germline V gene lookup returns CDR1 GTSNPN and CDR2 SVGIG (reference sequence). V lost 3 bases and J 4 bases, leaving 12 bases between the germline ends. The CDR3 totals 13 residues. The CDR3 DNA reads TGTGCCTGGAGCGCACGAGTTGGCACTGAAGCTTTCTTT. Translation gives CAWSARVGTEAFF.

This sequence joins TRBV19 and TRBJ1-1, with 7 positions matching TRBD1. Losses at the gene ends were 5 bases for V and 2 bases for J; bases not matched to a gene: 5. The CDR3 totals 14 residues. Germline V CDR1 and CDR2: LNHDA, SQIVND (reference sequence). CDR3 in amino acids: CASSLRQGNTEAFF. The CDR3 bases are TGTGCCAGTAGTCTGAGACAGGGCAACACTGAAGCTTTCTTT.

The chain joins TRBV7-2 to TRBJ2-5; maybe TRBD1 (6 bases). The germline CDR1 and CDR2 sequences are SGHTA and FQGNSA. V gave up 6 bases and J gave up 4 bases, with 24 bases separating them. The CDR3 runs to 17 residues. CDR3 residues: CASSRAARGRARETQYF. CDR3 nucleotide sequence: TGTGCCAGCAGTCGCGCGGCCAGGGGTAGGGCACGAGAGACCCAGTACTTC.

J is TRBJ1-4 and V is TRBV7-8, with a tentative D call TRBD1 (6 bases). This CDR3 contains 14 residues. Germline lookup yields CDR1 SGHVS and CDR2 FQNEAQ. V lost 3 bases to trimming and J lost 7 bases, with 12 bases between them. The CDR3 region is CASSFQEGGEKLFF. DNA for the CDR3: TGTGCCAGCAGCTTTCAAGAGGGGGGTGAAAAACTGTTTTTT. Supplemented by reference TRBV7-8 and TRBJ1-4, the full variable domain reads GAGVSQSPRYKVAKRGQDVALRCDPISGHVSLFWYQQALGQGPEFLTYFQNEAQLDKSGLPSDRFFAERPEGSVSTLKIQRTQQEDSAVYLCASSFQEGGEKLFFGSGTQLSVL.

The V and J genes are TRBV7-9 and TRBJ2-7; TRBD1 matches at 10 bases. Germline V lookup: CDR1 SEHNR, CDR2 FQNEAQ (reference sequence). After removal of 5 bases from V and 4 bases from J, the junction contained 8 bases not matched to a gene. This CDR3 is built from 15 residues. The CDR3 region has the DNA TGTGCCAGCAGCCTGACGACAGGGGGCGCGTACGAGCAGTACTTC. This sequence encodes CASSLTTGGAYEQYF. Full variable domain (rest looked up from reference TRBV7-9 and TRBJ2-7): DTGVSQNPRHKITKRGQNVTFRCDPISEHNRLYWYRQTLGQGPEFLTYFQNEAQLEKSRLLSDRFSAERPKGSFSTLEIQRTEQGDSAMYLCASSLTTGGAYEQYFGPGTRLTVT.

The chain couples TRBV4-3 to TRBJ1-2; 11 bases fit TRBD1. Germline trimming cut 2 bases from V and 8 bases from J; bases unmatched to any gene: 7. In germline, CDR1 is LGHNA, CDR2 YSLEER. The CDR3 runs to 15 residues. The CDR3 loop is CASSQPGQGGQGYTF. CDR3 coding DNA: TGCGCCAGCAGCCAACCGGGACAGGGGGGTCAGGGCTACACCTTC.

The chain is built from TRBV15 and TRBJ1-3; possible D gene TRBD1, 5 bases. Trimming removed 0 bases from V and 6 bases from J, with 18 bases in between. Per germline, CDR1 LNHNV and CDR2 YYDKDF (reference sequence). The CDR3 has 17 residues. The CDR3 here is CATSRETLPGSLNTIYF. CDR3 coding DNA: TGTGCCACCAGCAGAGAGACGCTTCCAGGGTCGTTAAACACCATATATTTT.